The clone carrying this T cell receptor (beta chain) was observed a handful of times. Its antigen is not known. The CDR3 totals 15 residues. The junction had 1 base not matched to a gene; V was cut back by 3 bases and J by 1 base. Germline lookup yields CDR1 MNHNY and CDR2 SVGAGI (reference sequence). TCR alpha and beta CDR3 regions were amplified from RNA using iRepertoire nested multiplex PCR. For one-step reverse transcription and amplification, 100-400 ng of tissue mRNA or PBMC total RNA was used. TCRdb passed the multiplex PCR reads through MiXCR, listing each CDR3 protein once. The data hold 84,000 or so distinct CDR3 sequences, with 20% to 25% observed a single time. These data are taken from a study of glioma-infiltrating T cells. Study-wide findings and caveats: Very few CDR3 sequences were shared between tissue and blood. Gliomas, especially low-grade, showed above-expected tissue-blood divergence; non-neoplastic patients showed below.

This clonotype was sampled from a human donor with low-grade glioma or glioblastoma, undergoing nonglioma brain surgery, or in good health (not recorded which). The chain employs TRBV6-6 and TRBJ2-7, with TRBD2 matching 12 bases. The sequencing sample was made of glioma tissue, nonneoplastic brain tissue, or PBMCs (not recorded which). The CDR3, as DNA: TGTGCCAGCAGTTATACTAGCGGGGGGTCCTACGAGCAGTACTTC. Translation gives CASSYTSGGSYEQYF.